The rows below give T cell receptor beta chains drawn from one sample of a study of spatial heterogeneity in lung cancer. TCRdb re-analysed the 5' RACE reads in MiXCR, keeping a single row per CDR3 protein. The data hold about 36,000 distinct CDR3 sequences, with 6% to 9.5% observed a single time. The specimen comprised PBMCs, sampled at follow-up. The source is a male donor with early-stage non-small cell lung cancer. Both conserved end residues are part of each CDR3. D genes are given only for firm matches. Clone size, where shown, is once, few, many, or a class for clones that have expanded.

d_call | clone_size | j_call | cdr3_length | v_call | cdr3_nt | cdr3_aa
- | many | TRBJ1-2 | 15 | TRBV6-5 | TGTGCCAGCAGTTACTCGATGTGGGGGGCATATGGCTACACCTTC | CASSYSMWGAYGYTF
- | many | TRBJ1-5 | 13 | TRBV6-5 | TGTGCCAGCAGATCTAACCACGATCAGCCCCAGCATTTT | CASRSNHDQPQHF
- | many | TRBJ2-1 | 16 | TRBV5-1 | TGCGCCAGCAGCTTGGTGGACGGTCAACCCTACAATGAGCAGTTCTTC | CASSLVDGQPYNEQFF
- | many | TRBJ2-7 | 13 | TRBV7-6 | TGTGCCAGCAGCAGCTTCAGGTCCTACGAGCAGTACTTC | CASSSFRSYEQYF
- | many | TRBJ2-7 | 12 | TRBV3-1 | TGTGCCAGCAGCCCCAGCGGCTACGAGCAGTACTTC | CASSPSGYEQYF
- | many | TRBJ2-2 | 15 | TRBV11-3 | TGTGCCAGCAGCTTTTCCGGGACAAACACCGGGGAGCTGTTTTTT | CASSFSGTNTGELFF
- | many | TRBJ1-5 | 17 | TRBV24-1 | TGTGCCACCAGTGATCCCCTTGGACGGACGCATAAGGAGCCCCAGCATTTT | CATSDPLGRTHKEPQHF
- | few | TRBJ1-3 | 15 | TRBV9 | TGTGCCAGCGGGCTTGGGGAGGCCTCTGGAAACACCATATATTTT | CASGLGEASGNTIYF
- | many | TRBJ2-3 | 14 | TRBV5-1 | TGCGCCAGCAGCCGTTCAGGGGAGGCAGATACGCAGTATTTT | CASSRSGEADTQYF
- | many | TRBJ1-6 | 14 | TRBV11-3 | TGTGCCAGCAGCTTGGCAGGGGTGGGTTCACCCCTCCACTTT | CASSLAGVGSPLHF
TRBD1 | many | TRBJ2-5 | 14 | TRBV6-5 | TGTGCCAGCAGTTACGGACAGGGAAGGGAGACCCAGTACTTC | CASSYGQGRETQYF
- | many | TRBJ1-2 | 16 | TRBV6-5 | TGTGCCAGCAGTTACTCCCAGACTTCGGCGGGCTATGGCTACACCTTC | CASSYSQTSAGYGYTF
TRBD2 | many | TRBJ2-5 | 15 | TRBV9 | TGTGCCAGCAGCGTTACTAGCGGGGGGGAAGAGACCCAGTACTTC | CASSVTSGGEETQYF
- | many | TRBJ2-5 | 13 | TRBV6-6 | TGTGCCAGCTCTGGGACTGCACAAGAGACCCAGTACTTC | CASSGTAQETQYF
- | many | TRBJ2-4 | 13 | TRBV6-6 | TGTGCCAGCACCACAGAAGCCAAAAACATTCAGTACTTC | CASTTEAKNIQYF
TRBD1 | many | TRBJ1-2 | 12 | TRBV29-1 | TGCAGCGTTGAGACAGGGGGAAGTGGCTACACCTTC | CSVETGGSGYTF
TRBD1 | many | TRBJ1-6 | 15 | TRBV5-4 | TGTGCCAGCAGCTTCGGACAGGGCCATAATTCACCCCTCCACTTT | CASSFGQGHNSPLHF
TRBD2 | few | TRBJ2-7 | 15 | TRBV7-9 | TGTGCCAGCAGCTCCCGGACTAGCTGGTCCCACGAGCAGTACTTC | CASSSRTSWSHEQYF
- | - | TRBJ1-1 | 15 | TRBV29-1 | TGCAGCGTTGAAGAAGATTGGACTGATAACACTGAAGCTTTCTTT | CSVEEDWTDNTEAFF
- | many | TRBJ2-1 | 15 | TRBV5-1 | TGCGCCTCTACCGGGGGCGGGACTTCCTACAATGAGCAGTTCTTC | CASTGGGTSYNEQFF
- | many | TRBJ1-2 | 14 | TRBV6-5 | TGTGCCAGCAGTTACTCCAATTCTTACTATGGCTACACCTTC | CASSYSNSYYGYTF
TRBD1 | many | TRBJ2-7 | 15 | TRBV5-1 | TGCGCCAGCAGCCCAACGGGACAGGGGGCCTACGAGCAGTACTTC | CASSPTGQGAYEQYF
- | many | TRBJ2-3 | 17 | TRBV3-1 | TGTGCCAGCAGCCAAGTGCCTATGCGCCGGGACTCAGATACGCAGTATTTT | CASSQVPMRRDSDTQYF
TRBD1 | many | TRBJ2-7 | 15 | TRBV18 | TGTGCCAGCTCACCAGCCGTTCAGGGGGTAGGGGAGCAGTACTTC | CASSPAVQGVGEQYF
TRBD2 | many | TRBJ2-5 | 13 | TRBV20-1 | TGCAGTGCCACGACTAGCGGGCAAGAGACCCAGTACTTC | CSATTSGQETQYF
TRBD1 | many | TRBJ2-1 | 14 | TRBV27 | TGTGCCAGCAGTATCAGGGGGATTTACAATGAGCAGTTCTTC | CASSIRGIYNEQFF
- | many | TRBJ1-4 | 14 | TRBV11-2 | TGTGCCAGCAGCAGGGGGGCCCTTAATGAAAAACTGTTTTTT | CASSRGALNEKLFF
- | many | TRBJ2-1 | 12 | TRBV7-9 | TGTGCCAGCAGCTTAGCCCCTAGTGAGCAGTTCTTC | CASSLAPSEQFF
- | many | TRBJ1-6 | 13 | TRBV9 | TGTGCCAGCAGCGTTAATTTAATTTCACCCCTCCACTTT | CASSVNLISPLHF
- | many | TRBJ1-5 | 12 | TRBV7-8 | TGTGCCAGCAGCTCGGCGGGCCGGCCCCAGCATTTT | CASSSAGRPQHF
TRBD2 | many | TRBJ2-3 | 16 | TRBV30 | TGTGCCTGGAGTAATGGGTTAGCGGGGTTCACAGATACGCAGTATTTT | CAWSNGLAGFTDTQYF
- | - | TRBJ1-1 | 16 | TRBV13 | TGTGCCAGCAGCCTTGGGGCAGGGAGAAGGAACACTGAAGCTTTCTTT | CASSLGAGRRNTEAFF
- | many | TRBJ2-1 | 13 | TRBV18 | TGTGCCAGCTCGCCCTCCCCTGAAGGGGGGCAGTTCTTC | CASSPSPEGGQFF
- | - | TRBJ2-1 | 17 | TRBV18 | TGTGCCAGCTCACCACTAATCATATCGGGTGGAGGCAATGAGCAGTTCTTC | CASSPLIISGGGNEQFF
- | many | TRBJ2-7 | 21 | TRBV7-8 | TGTGCCAGCAGCTTAGTGGGTCGGGTAATGGGCCAGCCCGATATCCTCTACGAGCAGTACTTC | CASSLVGRVMGQPDILYEQYF
TRBD2 | many | TRBJ2-1 | 14 | TRBV2 | TGTGCCAGCCAGGGACTAGCGGGGTATAATGAGCAGTTCTTC | CASQGLAGYNEQFF
TRBD1 | many | TRBJ2-4 | 16 | TRBV5-1 | TGCGCCAGCAGCCCCACTGATGGGGGGACAGGGAACATTCAGTACTTC | CASSPTDGGTGNIQYF
- | few | TRBJ2-1 | 15 | TRBV5-6 | TGTGCCAGCAGCTCACGTGGGGGGTGGTACAATGAGCAGTTCTTC | CASSSRGGWYNEQFF
TRBD1 | many | TRBJ1-1 | 12 | TRBV29-1 | TGCAGCGTAGGGACAGGGGGTCCTGAAGCTTTCTTT | CSVGTGGPEAFF
- | - | TRBJ2-3 | 13 | TRBV7-9 | TGTGCCAGCAAAACCGGGGTCACAGATACGCAGTATTTT | CASKTGVTDTQYF
TRBD1 | many | TRBJ1-5 | 16 | TRBV6-6 | TGTGCCAGCAGTGTGGGGGGAAGGGGGCCGAATCAGCCCCAGCATTTT | CASSVGGRGPNQPQHF
TRBD1 | medium-sized | TRBJ1-2 | 14 | TRBV5-1 | TGCGCCAGCAGCTTAGGGACAGAGAACTATGGCTACACCTTC | CASSLGTENYGYTF
TRBD2 | few | TRBJ2-3 | 14 | TRBV12-3/TRBV12-4 | TGTGCCAGCAGGAAGCGGGGGGACCCAGATACGCAGTATTTT | CASRKRGDPDTQYF
- | many | TRBJ2-3 | 16 | TRBV12-3/TRBV12-4 | TGTGCCAGCAGTCTCTCGGGGGCGGGGAACACAGATACGCAGTATTTT | CASSLSGAGNTDTQYF
TRBD2 | - | TRBJ2-7 | 14 | TRBV28 | TGTGCCAGCAGTGAGACAACTAGCGGCTACGAGCAGTACTTC | CASSETTSGYEQYF
- | - | TRBJ1-6 | 15 | TRBV25-1 | TGTGCCAGCAGTGAATCCGTCCGCGGAAATTCACCCCGCCACTTT | CASSESVRGNSPRHF
- | many | TRBJ2-2 | 15 | TRBV7-9 | TGTGCCAGCAGCTTAGGGGGACCGAACACCGGGGAGCTGTTTTTT | CASSLGGPNTGELFF
TRBD1 | - | TRBJ2-1 | 13 | TRBV11-1 | TGTGCCAGCAGCGCCCGGGACAGGGCTGAGCAGTTCTTC | CASSARDRAEQFF
- | many | TRBJ2-1 | 12 | TRBV6-6 | TGTGCCAGCAGACCCGACAGGAGCCCCGGGTTCTTC | CASRPDRSPGFF
TRBD2 | - | TRBJ2-1 | 16 | TRBV18 | TGTGCCAGCTCACCACCGGGAGGGGTGGAATACAATGAGCAGTTCTTC | CASSPPGGVEYNEQFF
- | many | TRBJ2-5 | 16 | TRBV7-8 | TGTGCCAGCAGCTTAGCCCCGGGGGCAAAGTACGAGACCCAGTACTTC | CASSLAPGAKYETQYF